This is a list of T cell receptor beta chains from one sample in a study of regulatory T cells in long-lasting Graves disease. TCRdb re-analysed the multiplex PCR reads in MiXCR, keeping a single row per CDR3 protein. The profile shows 500,000 or so distinct CDR3 sequences, less than 15% of them singletons. This sample also belongs to another study, concerning T cells in Graves' hyperthyroidism and ophthalmopathy.

The starting material was peripheral blood mononuclear cells (PBMCs), obtained at new diagnosis, from a patient treated with antithyroid drugs. The receptors derive from a woman between 50 and 59 years old with Graves disease. Both conserved end residues are part of each CDR3. Fields, in order: J gene, V gene, clone size, D gene, CDR3 protein, CDR3 DNA. D genes are given only for firm matches. A clone size is listed for some rows: how often the clone was seen (once, few, many), or a class if it is expanded.

TRBJ1-1	TRBV20-1	many	-	CSASGTGIWDTEAFF	TGCAGTGCTAGCGGAACGGGTATATGGGACACTGAAGCTTTCTTT
TRBJ1-2	TRBV28	many	-	CASSTPQGLGGYGYTF	TGTGCCAGCAGTACCCCACAGGGACTCGGAGGCTATGGCTACACCTTC
TRBJ2-1	TRBV7-3	many	TRBD2	CASSPSGRVDNEQFF	TGTGCCAGCAGCCCTAGCGGGAGGGTAGACAATGAGCAGTTCTTC
TRBJ2-1	TRBV20-1	-	-	CSARADSSFYNEQFF	TGCAGTGCTAGGGCAGATAGTTCCTTCTACAATGAGCAGTTCTTC
TRBJ2-2	TRBV27	many	TRBD1	CASSLDRENTGELFF	TGTGCCAGCAGTTTGGACAGGGAAAACACCGGGGAGCTGTTTTTT
TRBJ2-3	TRBV7-9	many	-	CASSKTGTRSTDTQYF	TGTGCCAGCAGCAAAACCGGGACCCGAAGCACAGATACGCAGTATTTT
TRBJ2-1	TRBV6-2/TRBV6-3	-	-	CASSHGPEQFF	TGTGCCAGCAGCCATGGACCGGAGCAGTTCTTC
TRBJ2-1	TRBV2	many	-	CASNVDGEQFF	TGTGCCAGCAATGTGGACGGGGAGCAGTTCTTC
TRBJ1-4	TRBV4-1	-	-	CASSQEGPALGKLFF	TGCGCCAGCAGCCAAGAAGGACCAGCTTTAGGAAAACTGTTTTTT
TRBJ2-7	TRBV6-5	many	-	CASSYSWGDSYEQYF	TGTGCCAGCAGTTACTCGTGGGGGGATTCCTACGAGCAGTACTTC
TRBJ1-6	TRBV3-1	many	TRBD1	CASSRGTDNSPLHF	TGTGCCAGCAGCCGGGGGACAGATAATTCACCCCTCCACTTT
TRBJ2-2	TRBV6-9	few	-	CASSYQLAAGELFF	TGTGCCAGCAGTTACCAACTAGCCGCCGGGGAGCTGTTTTTT
TRBJ2-2	TRBV7-7	many	TRBD2	CASSLGGLAGTGELFF	TGTGCTAGCAGCTTAGGGGGACTAGCGGGCACCGGGGAGCTGTTTTTT
TRBJ1-6	TRBV10-3	-	TRBD1	CAISETGPRTGGVLYNSPLHF	TGTGCCATCAGTGAGACGGGTCCCCGGACAGGGGGTGTTTTGTACAATTCACCCCTCCACTTT
TRBJ2-7	TRBV27	-	-	CASSLGSWGEQYF	TGTGCCAGCAGTTTAGGGAGCTGGGGCGAGCAGTACTTC
TRBJ1-2	TRBV12-3/TRBV12-4	-	-	CASSLNLYGYTF	TGTGCCAGCAGTCTTAATCTCTATGGCTACACCTTC
TRBJ2-3	TRBV7-2	many	-	CASILPGRSLTDTQYF	TGTGCCAGCATCCTACCGGGCCGCTCCCTCACAGATACGCAGTATTTT
TRBJ2-1	TRBV10-3	few	TRBD2	CAISESFGLAGGGNNEQLF	TGTGCCATCAGTGAGTCGTTCGGGCTAGCGGGAGGAGGGAACAATGAGCAGCTCTTC
TRBJ2-7	TRBV2	many	-	CASSKGGVPHEQYF	TGTGCCAGCAGCAAAGGGGGAGTGCCCCACGAGCAGTACTTC
TRBJ2-7	TRBV5-6	-	TRBD2	CASSLEGSGSHYEQYF	TGTGCCAGCAGCTTGGAGGGTAGCGGGAGTCACTACGAGCAGTACTTC
TRBJ2-3	TRBV9	many	TRBD1	CASSVVGQGYDTQYF	TGTGCCAGCAGCGTAGTCGGACAGGGGTACGATACGCAGTATTTT
TRBJ2-7	TRBV28	many	-	CASSPQDGRYEQYF	TGTGCCAGCAGTCCCCAGGACGGACGCTACGAGCAGTACTTC
TRBJ2-7	TRBV28	few	-	CASSLSWGVRYEQYF	TGTGCCAGCAGTTTATCGTGGGGGGTTCGCTACGAGCAGTACTTC
TRBJ2-5	TRBV24-1	many	-	CATSDLVSETQYF	TGTGCCACCAGTGATTTAGTATCGGAGACCCAGTACTTC
TRBJ1-1	TRBV30	few	-	CAWSTGLSTEAFF	TGTGCCTGGAGTACGGGGCTGAGCACTGAAGCTTTCTTT
TRBJ1-2	TRBV12-3/TRBV12-4	many	-	CASSTTPNYGYTF	TGTGCCAGCAGCACAACACCTAACTATGGCTACACCTTC
TRBJ2-2	TRBV12-3/TRBV12-4	few	TRBD1	CASSLEDRANTGELFF	TGTGCCAGCAGTTTAGAAGACAGGGCGAACACCGGGGAGCTGTTTTTT
TRBJ2-3	TRBV10-3	many	-	CAISESPGTDTQYF	TGTGCCATCAGTGAGTCGCCCGGGACAGATACGCAGTATTTT
TRBJ1-6	TRBV18	few	TRBD1	CASSPTGARNSPLHF	TGTGCCAGCTCACCGACAGGGGCAAGGAATTCACCCCTCCACTTT
TRBJ2-1	TRBV7-9	many	-	CASSPGGGALTDEQFF	TGTGCCAGCAGCCCCGGAGGGGGGGCCTTAACGGATGAGCAGTTCTTC
TRBJ2-7	TRBV29-1	-	TRBD2	CSVRTSGLLYEQYF	TGCAGCGTTCGTACTAGCGGTCTCCTCTACGAGCAGTACTTC
TRBJ2-7	TRBV14	-	-	CASSQVADYEQYF	TGTGCCAGCAGCCAAGTGGCCGACTACGAGCAGTACTTC
TRBJ2-7	TRBV11-2	many	TRBD2	CASRAEGLASEQYF	TGTGCCAGCAGGGCGGAGGGACTAGCAAGCGAGCAGTACTTC
TRBJ1-6	TRBV5-1	many	-	CASSSAGEYSPLHF	TGCGCCAGCAGCTCCGCAGGGGAATATTCACCCCTCCACTTT
TRBJ2-1	TRBV5-6	few	-	CASSLGRGNDAYNEQFF	TGTGCCAGCAGCTTGGGCCGCGGGAACGACGCCTACAATGAGCAGTTCTTC
TRBJ2-5	TRBV3-1	many	-	CASSQDAETQYF	TGTGCCAGCAGCCAAGACGCGGAGACCCAGTACTTC
TRBJ2-6	TRBV12-3/TRBV12-4	few	-	CARATGIGANVLTF	TGTGCCAGAGCTACAGGGATAGGGGCCAACGTCCTGACTTTC
TRBJ2-7	TRBV19	-	TRBD2	CASRRRLAGATYEQYF	TGTGCCAGTAGACGGAGACTAGCGGGGGCTACCTACGAGCAGTACTTC